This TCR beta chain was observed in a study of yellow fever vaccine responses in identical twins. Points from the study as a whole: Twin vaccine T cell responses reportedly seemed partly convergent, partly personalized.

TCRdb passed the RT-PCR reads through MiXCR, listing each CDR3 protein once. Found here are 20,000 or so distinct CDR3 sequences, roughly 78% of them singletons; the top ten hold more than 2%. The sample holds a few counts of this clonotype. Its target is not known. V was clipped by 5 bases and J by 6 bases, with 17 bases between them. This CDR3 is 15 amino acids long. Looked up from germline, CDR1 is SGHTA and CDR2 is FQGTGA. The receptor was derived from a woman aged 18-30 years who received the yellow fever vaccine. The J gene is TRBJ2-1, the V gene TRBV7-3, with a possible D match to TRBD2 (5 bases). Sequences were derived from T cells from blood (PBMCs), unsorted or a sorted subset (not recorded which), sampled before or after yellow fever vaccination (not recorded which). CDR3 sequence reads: CASSPEGSRSNEQFF. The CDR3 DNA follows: TGTGCCAGCAGCCCCGAGGGTAGCCGGAGCAATGAGCAGTTCTTC.